The source of this T cell receptor beta chain is a study of T cells in localized non-small cell lung cancer (dated by TCRdb to 2020 to 2022). Broadly, across the study: Comparing tumors with uninvolved tumor-adjacent lungs, the study looked at the T cell repertoires of about 240 patients with early-stage NSCLC. All 240 or so NSCLC patients in the cohort were treatment-naive and had localized lung tumors that were resected. A mean age of roughly 66 years was recorded for the NSCLC patients, of whom 120 to 150 were male and about a hundred were female. The paper's findings and limits, for the study overall: Since the design was exploratory, TCR variables were selected using unadjusted p-values with no false-discovery rate correction. Because multi-region tumor sequencing was not performed, intratumor heterogeneity could not be ruled out. The highest T cell clonality was observed in uninvolved tumor-adjacent lung, where clonality exceeded that of tumor, suggesting that antigenic responses were more focused in uninvolved tumor-adjacent lung. A median of approximately 57 of the top 100 tumor clones were detected in paired uninvolved adjacent lung, and some 29 of these tumor clones were also found among the top 100 clones of the paired uninvolved adjacent lung. Longer overall survival was associated with higher blood T cell density, whereas shorter survival was associated with higher adjacent-lung clonality.

The trim is 0 bases for V and 7 bases for J, with a gap of 9 bases between the germline ends. Based on the germline V gene, the CDR1 and CDR2 sequences are MGHRA and YSYEKL. The CDR3, from cysteine to phenylalanine, totals 13 residues. CDR3 DNA is the only sequence kept; it has 39 bases, read in frame from the first base. TCR beta CDR3 regions were sequenced from DNA using the immunoSEQ Assay. On the study's bioinformatics: T cell density was computed as TCR beta template counts normalized to usable DNA estimated by amplifying housekeeping genes. Using the preseqR package, richness was estimated by extrapolating to 120,000 templates for tissue samples and 400,000 templates for PBMC samples. Clonality was taken to be one minus Pielou's evenness. Tissue-enriched TCRs were identified through differential abundance testing performed on productive amino-acid clonotypes, with a minimum total count of 5 and an alpha of 0.1. The Jaccard Index and the Morisita Overlap Index were used to quantify repertoire overlap between compartments. GLIPH grouped TCR beta CDR3s together with public tetramer-defined viral CDR3s, and a viral motif had to include at least three viral sequences and show V-gene enrichment. Held by TCRdb, this immuneACCESS table contains in-frame sequences only and omits some clones. Under half of the omission traces to an unresolved V gene where checked; the cause of the rest is unknown. That table gives V, J and clone size, and the DNA gave D and trimming. For this sample the table gives roughly 20,000 clones, of which less than 85% were detected only once. About 2.6% of the sample comes from the top ten.

A word on this clone: Its binding antigen is unknown. The input lacks base qualities; no much larger clone sits a single base away.

At diagnosis, tumor, uninvolved tumor-adjacent lung and peripheral blood were collected and then preserved as a mix of FFPE and fresh-frozen material. For TCR repertoire profiling, the blood samples were analyzed as peripheral blood mononuclear cells. The sequence came from a man between 40 and 75 years old with stage I lung adenocarcinoma. In this chain, TRBV4-1 is recombined with TRBJ2-5; TRBD1 could be the D gene, as 5 bases match. The material was peripheral blood, obtained before any cancer treatment. CDR3 sequence: CASSQDTGGTQYF. The DNA sequence is TGCGCCAGCAGCCAAGATACAGGCGGGACCCAGTACTTC.